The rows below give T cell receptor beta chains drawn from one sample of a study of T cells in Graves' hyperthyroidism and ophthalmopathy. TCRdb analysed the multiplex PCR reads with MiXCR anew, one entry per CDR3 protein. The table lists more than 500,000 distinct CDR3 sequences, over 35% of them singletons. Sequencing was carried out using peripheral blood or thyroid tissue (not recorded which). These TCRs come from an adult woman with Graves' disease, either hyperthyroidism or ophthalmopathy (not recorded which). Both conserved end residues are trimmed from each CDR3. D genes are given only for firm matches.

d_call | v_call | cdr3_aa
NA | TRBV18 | ASSPGTSYTEAF
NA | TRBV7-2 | ASSHGGGAYYGYT
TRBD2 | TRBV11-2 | ASSLTAGVGETQY
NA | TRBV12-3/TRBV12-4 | ASQREGPTEAF
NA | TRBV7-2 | ASSFGGSSYEQY
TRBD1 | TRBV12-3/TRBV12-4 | ASGQGGNTGELKSPLH
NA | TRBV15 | ATSRDRAGGEKLF
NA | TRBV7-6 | ASSSVGFVGTEAF
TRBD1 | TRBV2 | ASGDRSSGANVLT
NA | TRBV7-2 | ASSLRQSNQPQH
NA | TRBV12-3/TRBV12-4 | ASSFRQADSLH
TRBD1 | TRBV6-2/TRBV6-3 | ASSLGQGFRTEAF
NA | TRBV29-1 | SGRTVGNTEAF
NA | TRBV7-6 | ASSLETSSGANGELF
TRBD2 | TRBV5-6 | ASSLGLAGGSGELF
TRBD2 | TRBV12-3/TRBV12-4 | ASSPPTPSGAPEGGELF
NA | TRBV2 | ASRIEDTEAF
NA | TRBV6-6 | ASSFVAHYGYT
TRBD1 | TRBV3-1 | ASSQEGGGKLF
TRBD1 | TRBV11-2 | ASKRTGRSYEQY
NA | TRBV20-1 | SARGNGFYEQY
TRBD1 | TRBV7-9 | ASSLSGTGVGQPQH
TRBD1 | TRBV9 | ASSVGTGGRNSPLH
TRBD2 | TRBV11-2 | ASQGLMVGELF
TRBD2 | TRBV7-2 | ASSLGLALPEQY
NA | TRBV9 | ASSVEGGGSTDTQY
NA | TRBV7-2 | ASSFTPGTRQPQH
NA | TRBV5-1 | ASSLFRSGETQY
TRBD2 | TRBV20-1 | SARGLAGGVEQY
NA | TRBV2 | ASTRTVPSPLH
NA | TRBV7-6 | ASSPFSSAEQY
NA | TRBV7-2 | ASSRDHNTGELF
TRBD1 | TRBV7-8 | ASSRGRDRGYTGELF
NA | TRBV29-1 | SVAGGGGTEAF
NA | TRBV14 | ASSQEVSYNSPLH
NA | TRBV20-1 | SARAGSNRPQH
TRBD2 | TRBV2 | ASSWTPGGITGELF
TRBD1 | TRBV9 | ASSATGDFGNQPQH
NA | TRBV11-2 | ASSLSSSTNTEAF
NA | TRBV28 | ASISAGAGKQTQY
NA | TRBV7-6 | ASTTGQQY
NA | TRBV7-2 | ASSPLGGAVYEQY
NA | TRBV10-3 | AISESPGELF
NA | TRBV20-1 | SARVPQPSYEQY
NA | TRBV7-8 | ASSLQGEDRSPLH
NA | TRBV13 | ASSLQWDKETQY
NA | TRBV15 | ATSPRREETQY